The 17 T cell receptor beta chains reported below all come from one sample, sequenced in a study of blood T cells in healthy people across ages. Primers used in a second PCR of roughly 6 to 11 cycles were a sample-barcoded 5' primer and a J-beta primer mix. TCRdb called the 5' RACE reads again in MiXCR, with one record for every CDR3 protein. The data contain hundreds of thousands of distinct CDR3 sequences, approximately 21% of them singletons. What was sequenced was blood. These receptors were collected from an older man in good health.

The table lists this clonotype with a few counts. CDR3 protein: CASLGLAGGGGTDTQYF. The CDR3 nucleotides are TGTGCCAGCCTGGGACTAGCGGGAGGAGGGGGTACAGATACGCAGTATTTT. V and J are TRBV7-8 and TRBJ2-3, with 15 bases identical to TRBD2. The CDR3 extends over 17 amino acids. Per the germline V gene, CDR1 is SGHVS and CDR2 is FQNEAQ. The trim removed 8 bases at V and 3 bases at J, leaving 9 bases unmatched.

The rearrangement uses TRBV20-1 and TRBJ2-5, with 7 nucleotides matching TRBD1. The germline CDR1 and CDR2 sequences are DFQATT and SNEGSKA (reference sequence). This CDR3 is 12 amino acids long. Trimming cost V 8 bases and J 4 bases; bases outside gene matches: 7. The CDR3 DNA follows: TGCAGTACACAGGGGTCAGGAGAGACCCAGTACTTC. This codes for CSTQGSGETQYF.

The chain is built from TRBV3-1 and TRBJ2-5; D not certain. CDR1 and CDR2 (germline): LGHDT, YNNKEL (reference sequence). V was pared by 0 bases and J by 7 bases, with 12 bases between. This CDR3 spans 14 amino acids. The CDR3 spells CASSQDGLDGTQYF. The DNA for the CDR3 is TGTGCCAGCAGCCAAGATGGGCTAGATGGGACCCAGTACTTC.

This clonotype was recorded a few times. V usage is TRBV10-3 and J usage is TRBJ2-5; D unclear. The CDR3 is made up of 13 amino acids. Germline values: CDR1 ENHRY, CDR2 SYGVKD. The V end was cut by 6 bases, the J end by 5 bases, with 13 bases between. CDR3 amino acids: CAISDPPSETQYF. The CDR3 nucleotides are TGTGCCATCAGCGACCCTCCGTCTGAGACCCAGTACTTC.

The chain links TRBV12-3 or TRBV12-4 to TRBJ2-1, with D possibly matching TRBD1 (5 bases). The CDR3 contains 13 residues. Trimming pared 8 bases from V and 3 bases from J, leaving 11 bases between. The CDR3 region has the DNA TGTGCCAGCCAAACAGACAGCTACAATGAGCAGTTCTTC. Protein sequence: CASQTDSYNEQFF.

This clonotype was detected a few times. J is TRBJ2-5 and V is TRBV20-1; TRBD1 might be the D (6 bases). The CDR3 extends over 15 amino acids. Per germline, CDR1 DFQATT and CDR2 SNEGSKA (reference sequence). V lost 2 bases and J lost 2, with 15 bases in between. CDR3 in amino acids: CSARYRERIQETQYF. The CDR3 DNA sequence: TGCAGTGCTAGATACAGGGAGAGAATACAAGAGACCCAGTACTTC.

CDR3 residues: CASRPTGKAKNIQYF. CDR3 nucleotides: TGTGCCAGCAGACCTACAGGGAAGGCCAAAAACATTCAGTACTTC. The chain couples TRBV28 to TRBJ2-4, with TRBD1 as a possible D gene (6 bases). The CDR3 runs 15 residues. The germline gives CDR1 MDHEN, CDR2 SYDVKM. The germline V and J ends were trimmed by 6 bases and 1 base, with 13 bases remaining between them.

The chain is built from TRBV12-3 or TRBV12-4 and TRBJ1-1, with 7 nucleotides matching TRBD1. Trimming at V came to 8 bases and at J to 2 bases, leaving 5 bases not matched to a gene. The CDR3 contains 13 residues. This chain's CDR3 is CASLRQGNTEAFF. The CDR3 DNA reads as TGTGCCAGCCTTAGACAGGGAAACACTGAAGCTTTCTTT.

In this sample, this clonotype turned up once. The rearrangement links TRBV20-1 to TRBJ1-4; D is undetermined. V was trimmed by 4 bases and J by 3 bases, leaving 12 bases between them. The CDR3 extends over 14 amino acids. Germline V gene sequence: CDR1 DFQATT, CDR2 SNEGSKA (reference sequence). CDR3 sequence: CSAKDGESNEKLFF. CDR3 nucleotides: TGCAGTGCTAAAGACGGGGAATCTAATGAAAAACTGTTTTTT.

V gene TRBV6-5 combines with J gene TRBJ2-5, with 9 positions matching TRBD1. The CDR3 contains 15 residues. Germline V gene sequence: CDR1 MNHEY, CDR2 SVGAGI. With 5 bases clipped from V and 1 base from J, the junction kept 5 bases outside the gene matches. This CDR3 is CASSPGTGSQETQYF. Written as DNA, the CDR3 is TGTGCCAGCAGTCCCGGGACAGGGAGCCAAGAGACCCAGTACTTC.

This clonotype occurred a few times. This rearrangement joins TRBV9 to TRBJ2-2; TRBD1 aligns across 9 bases. This CDR3 contains 15 residues. V was clipped by 4 bases and J by 5 bases; unmatched bases: 6. CDR1 is SGDLS and CDR2 is YYNGEE in the germline V gene. The CDR3 DNA sequence: TGTGCCAGCAGCAGGGGGACAGGGAAGACCGGGGAGCTGTTTTTT. Amino acid sequence: CASSRGTGKTGELFF.

Of note for this clonotype: The junction shows a germline mismatch at one end, possibly a read error. DNA for the CDR3: TGTGCCAGCAGTGACTTTGCGGGAGGTCCCGGGGAGCTGTCTTTT. It translates to CASSDFAGGPGELSF. The chain carries TRBV6-4 and TRBJ2-2; 8 nucleotides align to TRBD2. CDR3 length: 15 amino acids. The germline CDR1 and CDR2 sequences are MRHNA and SNTAGT.

This chain uses TRBV27 with TRBJ2-5; 9 bases map to TRBD1. Gene TRBJ2-7 matches the end of the DNA better, so the J call may be wrong. The CDR3 consists of 16 residues. The germline gives CDR1 MNHEY, CDR2 SMNVEV (reference sequence). The CDR3 nucleotides are TGTGCCAGCAGTCCCCTGAACAGGGGGCTGGCCTACGAGCAGTACTTC. Amino acid sequence: CASSPLNRGLAYEQYF.

This clonotype was picked up a small number of times. The chain joins TRBV12-3 or TRBV12-4 to TRBJ2-5, with a tentative D call TRBD2 (5 bases). Judging by the DNA end, TRBJ2-7 fits better; the J call may be wrong. CDR3 length equals 12 residues. CDR3 DNA sequence: TGTGCCAGCACCCGGGGTCGGGACGAGCAGTACTTC. Its protein is CASTRGRDEQYF.

This clonotype has only a few counts. The gene calls are TRBV7-2 and TRBJ2-5, with TRBD2 matching 11 bases. CDR3 size: 16 residues. V lost 5 bases and J lost 1; bases outside the gene matches: 6. The germline gives CDR1 SGHTA, CDR2 FQGNSA. The CDR3 DNA reads TGTGCCAGCAGCGCCAGTAGCGGGAGGGCCCAAGAGACCCAGTACTTC. Protein product: CASSASSGRAQETQYF. The whole variable domain, filled in from reference TRBV7-2 and TRBJ2-5, reads GAGVSQSPSNKVTEKGKDVELRCDPISGHTALYWYRQSLGQGLEFLIYFQGNSAPDKSGLPSDRFSAERTGGSVSTLTIQRTQQEDSAVYLCASSASSGRAQETQYFGPGTRLLVL.

This chain links TRBV5-8 with TRBJ1-2; 8 nucleotides agree with TRBD1. Germline CDR1 and CDR2: SGHTS and YDEGEE. V was pared by 2 bases and J by 1 base, with 1 base of the junction left unmatched. The CDR3 has 14 residues. The CDR3 coding sequence is TGTGCCAGCAGCTTCAGGGGGCGTAACTATGGCTACACCTTC. This sequence encodes CASSFRGRNYGYTF.

V and J are TRBV20-1 and TRBJ1-5; no clear D. Germline loops: CDR1 DFQATT, CDR2 SNEGSKA (reference sequence). The CDR3 contains 12 residues. Trimming removed 1 base at V and 4 bases at J, with 5 bases between. The CDR3 region is CSARGQNQPQHF. The DNA for the CDR3 is TGCAGTGCTAGAGGGCAGAATCAGCCCCAGCATTTT.